The clone carrying this T cell receptor (beta chain) was counted only a few times. Its antigen is unknown. The sample belongs to a study of response to subunit inactivated influenza vaccine. Regarding the study as a whole: Few additional T cells are recruited per seasonal influenza vaccination, authors suggested.

MiXCR was run by TCRdb on the RT-PCR reads, yielding one entry per CDR3 protein. Found here are roughly 500,000 distinct CDR3 sequences, approximately 24% of them singletons; the top ten hold 1.9%. The germline gives CDR1 LNHDA, CDR2 SQIVND (reference sequence). The CDR3 consists of 15 residues. V lost 3 bases and J 2 bases, leaving 11 bases between the germline ends. The chain is built from TRBV19 and TRBJ1-5; tentative D call: TRBD1 (6 bases). The origin of this receptor is a man over 45 who received an inactivated influenza vaccine. The sequencing here drew on CD4+ T cells sorted from PBMCs, taken less than 6 days after vaccination. The CDR3 coding sequence is TGTGCCAGTAGTATTGGCAGGGGTGGCAATCAGCCCCAGCATTTT. Translation: CASSIGRGGNQPQHF.